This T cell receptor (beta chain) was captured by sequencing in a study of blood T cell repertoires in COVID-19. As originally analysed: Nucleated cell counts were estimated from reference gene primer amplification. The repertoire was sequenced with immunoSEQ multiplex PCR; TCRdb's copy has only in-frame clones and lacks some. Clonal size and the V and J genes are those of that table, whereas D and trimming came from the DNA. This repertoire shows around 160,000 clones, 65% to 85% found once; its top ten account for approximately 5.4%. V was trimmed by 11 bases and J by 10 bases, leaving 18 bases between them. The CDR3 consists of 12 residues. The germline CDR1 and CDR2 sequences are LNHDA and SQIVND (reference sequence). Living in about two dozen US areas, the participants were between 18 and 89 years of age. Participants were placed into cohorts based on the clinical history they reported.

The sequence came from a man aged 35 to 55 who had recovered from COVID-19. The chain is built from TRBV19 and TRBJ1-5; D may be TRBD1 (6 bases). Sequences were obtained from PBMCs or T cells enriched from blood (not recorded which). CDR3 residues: CAVGPSQGPQHF. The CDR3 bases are TGTGCCGTTGGGCCATCACAGGGACCCCAGCATTTT.